Sequencing of this T cell receptor beta chain was carried out in a study of Graves' ophthalmopathy and Graves' hyperthyroidism. Eligible hyperthyroidism cases comprised new diagnoses of under 2 months' duration in individuals aged 18 to 65. Excluded: other autoimmune disease, uncontrolled infection, pregnancy or lactation. V lost 6 bases to trimming and J lost 8 bases; unmatched junction nucleotides: 5. The germline V gene encodes CDR1 DFQATT and CDR2 SNEGSKA (reference sequence). The CDR3 loop spans 14 amino acids. The sequenced template was RNA, covering the TCR beta CDR3 region. A first-round RT-PCR used HTBI primers, followed by a second-round multiplex PCR. Each CDR3 protein is one row after TCRdb ran MiXCR on the multiplex PCR reads. Here the sample spans over a million distinct CDR3 sequences, about 40% being singletons.

Material: peripheral blood or thyroid tissue (not recorded which). The sequence came from an adult man with Graves' hyperthyroidism. V and J are TRBV20-1 and TRBJ2-3; 16 bases match TRBD2. Here the CDR3 reads CSATGLAGGTTQYF. The CDR3 DNA is TGCAGTGCCACGGGACTAGCGGGGGGGACTACGCAGTATTTT.